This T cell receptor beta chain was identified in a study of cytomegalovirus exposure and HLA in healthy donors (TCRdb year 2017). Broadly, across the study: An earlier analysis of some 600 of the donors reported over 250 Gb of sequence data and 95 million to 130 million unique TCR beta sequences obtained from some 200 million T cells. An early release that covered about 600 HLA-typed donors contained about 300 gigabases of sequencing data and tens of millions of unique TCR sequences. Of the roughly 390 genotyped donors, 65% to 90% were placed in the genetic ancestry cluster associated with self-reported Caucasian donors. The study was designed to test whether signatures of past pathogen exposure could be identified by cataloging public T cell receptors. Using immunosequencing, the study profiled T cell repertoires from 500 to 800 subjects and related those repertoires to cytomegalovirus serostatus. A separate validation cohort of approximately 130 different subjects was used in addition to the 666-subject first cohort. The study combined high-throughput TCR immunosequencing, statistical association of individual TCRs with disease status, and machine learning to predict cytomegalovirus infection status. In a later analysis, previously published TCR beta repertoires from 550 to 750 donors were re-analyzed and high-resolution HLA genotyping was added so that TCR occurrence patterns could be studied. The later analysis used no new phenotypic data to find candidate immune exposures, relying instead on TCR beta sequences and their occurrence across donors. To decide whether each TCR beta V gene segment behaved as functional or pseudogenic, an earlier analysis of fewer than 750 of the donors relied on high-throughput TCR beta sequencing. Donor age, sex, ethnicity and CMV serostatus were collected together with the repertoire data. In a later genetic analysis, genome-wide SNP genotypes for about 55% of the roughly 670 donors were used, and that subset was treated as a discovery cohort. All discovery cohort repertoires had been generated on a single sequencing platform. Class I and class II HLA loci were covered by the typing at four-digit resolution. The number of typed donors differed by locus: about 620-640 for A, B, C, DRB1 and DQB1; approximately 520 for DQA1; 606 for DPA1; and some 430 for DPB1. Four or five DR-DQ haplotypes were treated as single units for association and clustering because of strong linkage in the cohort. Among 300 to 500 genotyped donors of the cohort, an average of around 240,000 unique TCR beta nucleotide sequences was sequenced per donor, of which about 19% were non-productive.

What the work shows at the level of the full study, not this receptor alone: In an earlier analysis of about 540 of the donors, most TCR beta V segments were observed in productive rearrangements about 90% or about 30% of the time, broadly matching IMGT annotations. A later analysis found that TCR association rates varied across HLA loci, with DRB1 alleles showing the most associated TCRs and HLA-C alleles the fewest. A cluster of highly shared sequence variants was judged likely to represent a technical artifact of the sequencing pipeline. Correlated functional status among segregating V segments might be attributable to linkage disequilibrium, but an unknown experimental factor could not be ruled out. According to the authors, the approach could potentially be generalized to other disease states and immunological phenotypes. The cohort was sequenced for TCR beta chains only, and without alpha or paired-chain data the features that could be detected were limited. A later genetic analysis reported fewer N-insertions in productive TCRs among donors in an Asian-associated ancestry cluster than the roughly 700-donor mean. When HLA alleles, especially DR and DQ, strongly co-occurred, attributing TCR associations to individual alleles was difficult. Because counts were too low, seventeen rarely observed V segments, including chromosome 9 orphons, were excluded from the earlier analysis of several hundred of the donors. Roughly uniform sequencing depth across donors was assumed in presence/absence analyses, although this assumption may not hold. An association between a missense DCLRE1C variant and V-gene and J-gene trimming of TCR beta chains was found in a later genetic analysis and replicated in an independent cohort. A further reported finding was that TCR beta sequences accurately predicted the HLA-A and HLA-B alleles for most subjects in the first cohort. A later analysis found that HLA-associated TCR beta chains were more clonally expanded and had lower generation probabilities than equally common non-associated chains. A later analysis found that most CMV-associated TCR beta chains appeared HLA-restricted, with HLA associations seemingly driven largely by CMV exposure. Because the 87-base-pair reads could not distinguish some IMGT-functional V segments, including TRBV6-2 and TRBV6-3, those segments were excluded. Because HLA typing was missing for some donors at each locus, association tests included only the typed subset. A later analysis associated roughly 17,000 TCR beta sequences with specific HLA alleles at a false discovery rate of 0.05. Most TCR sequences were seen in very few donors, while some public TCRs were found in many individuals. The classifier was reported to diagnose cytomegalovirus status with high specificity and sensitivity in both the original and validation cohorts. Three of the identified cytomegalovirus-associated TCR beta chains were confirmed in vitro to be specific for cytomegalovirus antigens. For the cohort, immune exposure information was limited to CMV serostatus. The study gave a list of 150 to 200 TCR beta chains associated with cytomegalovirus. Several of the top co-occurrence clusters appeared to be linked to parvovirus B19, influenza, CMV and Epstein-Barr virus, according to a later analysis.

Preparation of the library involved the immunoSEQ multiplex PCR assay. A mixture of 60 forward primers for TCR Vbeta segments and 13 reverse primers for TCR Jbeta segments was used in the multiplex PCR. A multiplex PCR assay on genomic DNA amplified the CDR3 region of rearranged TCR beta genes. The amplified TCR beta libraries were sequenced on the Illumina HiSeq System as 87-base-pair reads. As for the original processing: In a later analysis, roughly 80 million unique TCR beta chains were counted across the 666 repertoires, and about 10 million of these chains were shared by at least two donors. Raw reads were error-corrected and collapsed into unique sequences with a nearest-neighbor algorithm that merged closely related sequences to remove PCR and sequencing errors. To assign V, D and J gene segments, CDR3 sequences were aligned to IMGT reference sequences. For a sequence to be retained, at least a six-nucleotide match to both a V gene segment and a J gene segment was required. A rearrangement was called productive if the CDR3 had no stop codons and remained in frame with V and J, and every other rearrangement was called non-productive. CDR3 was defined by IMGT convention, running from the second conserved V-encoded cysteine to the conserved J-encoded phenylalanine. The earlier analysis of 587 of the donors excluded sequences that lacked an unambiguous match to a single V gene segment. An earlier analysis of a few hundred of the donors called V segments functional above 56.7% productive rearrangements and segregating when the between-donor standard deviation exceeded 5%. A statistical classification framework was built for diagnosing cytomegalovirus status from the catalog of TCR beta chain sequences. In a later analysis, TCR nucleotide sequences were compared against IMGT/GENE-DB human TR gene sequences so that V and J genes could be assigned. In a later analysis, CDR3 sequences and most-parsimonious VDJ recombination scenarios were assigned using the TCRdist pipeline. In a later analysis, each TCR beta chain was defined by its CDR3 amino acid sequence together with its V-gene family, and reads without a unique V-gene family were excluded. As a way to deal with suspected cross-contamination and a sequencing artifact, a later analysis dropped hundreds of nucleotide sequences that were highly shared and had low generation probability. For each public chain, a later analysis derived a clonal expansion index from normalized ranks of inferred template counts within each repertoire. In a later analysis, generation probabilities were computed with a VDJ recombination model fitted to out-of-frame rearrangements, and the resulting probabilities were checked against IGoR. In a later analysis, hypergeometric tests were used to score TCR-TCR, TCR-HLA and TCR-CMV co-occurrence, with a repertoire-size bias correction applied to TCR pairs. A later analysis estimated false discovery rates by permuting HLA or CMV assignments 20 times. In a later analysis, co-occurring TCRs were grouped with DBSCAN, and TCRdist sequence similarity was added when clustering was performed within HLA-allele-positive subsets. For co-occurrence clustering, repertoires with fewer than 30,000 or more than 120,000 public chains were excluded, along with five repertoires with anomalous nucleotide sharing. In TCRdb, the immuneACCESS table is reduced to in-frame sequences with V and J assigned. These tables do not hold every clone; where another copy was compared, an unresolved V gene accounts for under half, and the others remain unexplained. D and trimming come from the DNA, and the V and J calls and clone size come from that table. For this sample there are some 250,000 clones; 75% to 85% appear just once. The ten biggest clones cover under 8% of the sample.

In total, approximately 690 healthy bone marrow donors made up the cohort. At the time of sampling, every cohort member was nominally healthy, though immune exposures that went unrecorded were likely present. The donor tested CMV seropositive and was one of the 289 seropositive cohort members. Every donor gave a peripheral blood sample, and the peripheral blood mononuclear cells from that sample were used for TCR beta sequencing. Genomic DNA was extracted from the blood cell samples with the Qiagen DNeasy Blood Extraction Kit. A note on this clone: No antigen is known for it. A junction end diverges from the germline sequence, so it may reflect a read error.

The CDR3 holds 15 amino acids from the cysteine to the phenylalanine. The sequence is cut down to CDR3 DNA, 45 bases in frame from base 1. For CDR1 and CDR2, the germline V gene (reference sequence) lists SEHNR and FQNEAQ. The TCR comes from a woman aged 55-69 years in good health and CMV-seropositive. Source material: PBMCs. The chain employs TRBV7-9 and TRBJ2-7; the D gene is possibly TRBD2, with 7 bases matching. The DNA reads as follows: TGTTCCAGCAGCTTAGACACAGGGAGGGCCTACGAGCAGTACTTC. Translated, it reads CSSSLDTGRAYEQYF.